This is a list of T cell receptor beta chains from one sample in a study of blood T cell repertoires in COVID-19. The assay was immunoSEQ multiplex PCR, and TCRdb's table has in-frame clones only and misses some. The sample includes 150,000 to 200,000 clones, 65% to 90% of them seen just once. The sample comprised peripheral blood. Every receptor here comes from a man aged 45-60 years with active or convalescent COVID-19. The CDR3 runs from the conserved cysteine through the conserved F or W. D genes are given only for firm matches. Size is stated for part of the rows, as once, few or many counts, or as a class when the clone is expanded.

v_gene: TRBV5-4
d_gene: .
abundance: once
j_gene: TRBJ1-1
CDR3nt: TGTGCCAGCAGCCTACAGATGAACACTGAAGCTTTCTTT
CDR3aa: CASSLQMNTEAFF

v_gene: TRBV6-5
d_gene: TRBD1
abundance: .
j_gene: TRBJ2-7
CDR3nt: TGTGCCAGCAGGGGACACGGACAGGGAGCCTACGAGCAGTACTTC
CDR3aa: CASRGHGQGAYEQYF

v_gene: TRBV2
d_gene: .
abundance: few
j_gene: TRBJ2-5
CDR3nt: TGTGCCAGCAGTGAGACATCAGGGACCCAGTACTTC
CDR3aa: CASSETSGTQYF

v_gene: TRBV27
d_gene: TRBD1
abundance: .
j_gene: TRBJ2-5
CDR3nt: TGTGCCAGCAGTTGGACAGGGCAGGGGTTCCGAGAGACCCAGTACTTC
CDR3aa: CASSWTGQGFRETQYF

v_gene: TRBV14
d_gene: TRBD1
abundance: .
j_gene: TRBJ1-6
CDR3nt: TGTGCCAGCAGCCCGACAGGGCCTTGGGGTTCACCCCTCCACTTT
CDR3aa: CASSPTGPWGSPLHF

v_gene: TRBV6-5
d_gene: TRBD2
abundance: .
j_gene: TRBJ2-5
CDR3nt: TGTGCCAGCAGTTTACTAGCGGGGGGCAGCCAAGAGACCCAGTACTTC
CDR3aa: CASSLLAGGSQETQYF

v_gene: TRBV15
d_gene: .
abundance: .
j_gene: TRBJ1-6
CDR3nt: TGTGCCACCAGCAGAGTTGGGACTCTTTCACCCCTCCACTTT
CDR3aa: CATSRVGTLSPLHF

v_gene: TRBV6-5
d_gene: .
abundance: once
j_gene: TRBJ2-7
CDR3nt: TGTGCCAGCATTTCACAGGGGGGGTACGAGCAGTACTTC
CDR3aa: CASISQGGYEQYF

v_gene: TRBV18
d_gene: .
abundance: .
j_gene: TRBJ2-6
CDR3nt: TGTGCCAGCTCACCTACGTACTCCTCTGGGGCCAACGTCCTGACTTTC
CDR3aa: CASSPTYSSGANVLTF

v_gene: TRBV3-1/TRBV3-2
d_gene: .
abundance: .
j_gene: TRBJ1-2
CDR3nt: TGTGCCAGCAGCCAAGTCAGGGGCACTAACTATGGCTACACCTTC
CDR3aa: CASSQVRGTNYGYTF

v_gene: TRBV7-2
d_gene: .
abundance: once
j_gene: TRBJ2-3
CDR3nt: TGTGCCAGCAGCTTATTAGGCGGCGCAGATACGCAGTATTTT
CDR3aa: CASSLLGGADTQYF

v_gene: TRBV3-1/TRBV3-2
d_gene: .
abundance: .
j_gene: TRBJ1-5
CDR3nt: TGTGCCAGCAGCCAAGCAGGGAACAATCAGCCCCAGCATTTT
CDR3aa: CASSQAGNNQPQHF

v_gene: TRBV6-5
d_gene: .
abundance: .
j_gene: TRBJ1-2
CDR3nt: TGTGCCAGCAGCCCCCTGAGGCCCGAAGGATCTGGCTACACCTTC
CDR3aa: CASSPLRPEGSGYTF

v_gene: TRBV6-4
d_gene: TRBD1
abundance: .
j_gene: TRBJ1-1
CDR3nt: TGTGCCAGCAGAAAGGACAGGGAGACTGAAGCTTTCTTT
CDR3aa: CASRKDRETEAFF

v_gene: TRBV7-3
d_gene: TRBD2
abundance: .
j_gene: TRBJ2-2
CDR3nt: TGTGCCAGCAGCTCCCGGACTAGCGGGGCGGGCGGGGAGCTGTTTTTT
CDR3aa: CASSSRTSGAGGELFF

v_gene: TRBV5-4
d_gene: TRBD1
abundance: once
j_gene: TRBJ1-2
CDR3nt: TGTGCCAGCAGCTTGGGGGTGGGACAGGGAAATTCTGGCTACACCTTC
CDR3aa: CASSLGVGQGNSGYTF

v_gene: TRBV24-1
d_gene: .
abundance: .
j_gene: TRBJ2-5
CDR3nt: TGTGCCACCAGTGTGGGTCGAGGGACCCAGTACTTC
CDR3aa: CATSVGRGTQYF

v_gene: TRBV10-3
d_gene: TRBD1
abundance: .
j_gene: TRBJ1-6
CDR3nt: TGTGCCATCAGTGAGTCCGGGACAGATAATTCACCCCTCCACTTT
CDR3aa: CAISESGTDNSPLHF

v_gene: TRBV29-1
d_gene: .
abundance: .
j_gene: TRBJ2-4
CDR3nt: TGCAGCGTTTCGGGAGTAGGAGCCAAAAACATTCAGTACTTC
CDR3aa: CSVSGVGAKNIQYF

v_gene: TRBV7-9
d_gene: .
abundance: .
j_gene: TRBJ2-7
CDR3nt: TGTGCCAGCAGTGAAGAGACCTACGAGCAGTACTTC
CDR3aa: CASSEETYEQYF

v_gene: TRBV7-2
d_gene: TRBD1
abundance: .
j_gene: TRBJ1-1
CDR3nt: TGTGCCAGCAGCTTAGGGACAGGCACTGAAGCTTTCTTT
CDR3aa: CASSLGTGTEAFF

v_gene: TRBV3-1/TRBV3-2
d_gene: .
abundance: many
j_gene: TRBJ2-2
CDR3nt: TGTGCCAGCGGCCTGGGACTTCTTAGCACCGGGGAGCTGTTTTTT
CDR3aa: CASGLGLLSTGELFF

v_gene: TRBV7-9
d_gene: .
abundance: .
j_gene: TRBJ1-1
CDR3nt: TGTGCCAGCAGCTTAGCAGGGAGCAACTCTGAAGCTTTCTTT
CDR3aa: CASSLAGSNSEAFF

v_gene: TRBV19
d_gene: TRBD2
abundance: .
j_gene: TRBJ2-1
CDR3nt: TGTGCCAGTAGTATGCTAGCGGGAAATAATGAGCAGTTCTTC
CDR3aa: CASSMLAGNNEQFF

v_gene: TRBV19
d_gene: .
abundance: .
j_gene: TRBJ1-2
CDR3nt: TGTGCCAGTAGTCTACAGGGCGGGTATGGCTACACCTTC
CDR3aa: CASSLQGGYGYTF

v_gene: TRBV2
d_gene: .
abundance: .
j_gene: TRBJ1-1
CDR3nt: TGTGCCAGCGGGGGGGATGAGCACGCTCCGAACACTGAAGCTTTCTTT
CDR3aa: CASGGDEHAPNTEAFF

v_gene: TRBV11-1
d_gene: TRBD2
abundance: few
j_gene: TRBJ2-1
CDR3nt: TGTGCCAGCAGCAGCGCGGGGGGGAACTACAATGAGCAGTTCTTC
CDR3aa: CASSSAGGNYNEQFF

v_gene: TRBV5-5
d_gene: TRBD1
abundance: .
j_gene: TRBJ1-1
CDR3nt: TGTGCCAGCAGCTTGGCAGGGGGTTTGAACACTGAAGCTTTCTTT
CDR3aa: CASSLAGGLNTEAFF

v_gene: TRBV6-5
d_gene: .
abundance: .
j_gene: TRBJ1-1
CDR3nt: TGTGCCAGCAGTTCTCGGTACACTGAAGCTTTCTTT
CDR3aa: CASSSRYTEAFF

v_gene: TRBV7-2
d_gene: .
abundance: .
j_gene: TRBJ1-2
CDR3nt: TGTGCTGGAGGACCCTACTCGAACTATGGCTACACCTTC
CDR3aa: CAGGPYSNYGYTF

v_gene: TRBV6-5
d_gene: TRBD2
abundance: .
j_gene: TRBJ2-1
CDR3nt: TGTGCCAGCGGGCGACTAGCGGGAGAGTTCCATGAGCAGTTCTTC
CDR3aa: CASGRLAGEFHEQFF

v_gene: TRBV5-1
d_gene: .
abundance: .
j_gene: TRBJ2-7
CDR3nt: TGCGCCAGCAGCTATACTGGCTCCTACGAGCAGTACTTC
CDR3aa: CASSYTGSYEQYF

v_gene: TRBV7-6
d_gene: TRBD1
abundance: once
j_gene: TRBJ1-1
CDR3nt: TGTGCCAGCAGCTTAGAACCCATCGGCCGAGACAGGGTCGCTGAAGCTTTCTTT
CDR3aa: CASSLEPIGRDRVAEAFF

v_gene: TRBV4-3
d_gene: TRBD2
abundance: .
j_gene: TRBJ2-3
CDR3nt: TGCGCCAGCAGCCTTTCTAGCGGGGGGGCCGTAGATACGCAGTATTTT
CDR3aa: CASSLSSGGAVDTQYF

v_gene: TRBV5-4
d_gene: .
abundance: .
j_gene: TRBJ2-1
CDR3nt: TGTGCCAGCAGCTTGGAACAGAGCTCCTACAATGAGCAGTTCTTC
CDR3aa: CASSLEQSSYNEQFF

v_gene: TRBV5-4
d_gene: .
abundance: few
j_gene: TRBJ1-2
CDR3nt: TGTGCCAGCAGCTGGGACAAAACCACTACGAACTATGGCTACACCTTC
CDR3aa: CASSWDKTTTNYGYTF

v_gene: TRBV11-3
d_gene: TRBD2
abundance: .
j_gene: TRBJ2-1
CDR3nt: TGTGCCAGCAGCTTATGGGGTGCTGGGAGCGGGAGGGTCTCCTACAATGAGCAGTTCTTC
CDR3aa: CASSLWGAGSGRVSYNEQFF